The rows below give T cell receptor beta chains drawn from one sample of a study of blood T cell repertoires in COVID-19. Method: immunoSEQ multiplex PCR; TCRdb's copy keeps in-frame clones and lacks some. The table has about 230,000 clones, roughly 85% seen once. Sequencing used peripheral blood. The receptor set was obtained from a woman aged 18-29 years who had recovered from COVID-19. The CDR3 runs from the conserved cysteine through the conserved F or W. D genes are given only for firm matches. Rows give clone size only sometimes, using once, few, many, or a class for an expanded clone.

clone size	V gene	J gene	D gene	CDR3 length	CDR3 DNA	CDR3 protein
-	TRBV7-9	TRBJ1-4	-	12	TGTGCCAGCAGCCGCCCGGGGGAAAAACTGTTTTTT	CASSRPGEKLFF
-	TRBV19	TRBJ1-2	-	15	TGTGCCAGTAGCCCCCGCAGGGCGGAAAACTATGGCTACACCTTC	CASSPRRAENYGYTF
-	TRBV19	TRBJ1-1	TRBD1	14	TGTGCCAGTTCGGTCTTACAGGGGGGCACTGAAGCTTTCTTT	CASSVLQGGTEAFF
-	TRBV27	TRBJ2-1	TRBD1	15	TGTGCCAGCAGTTCCTACAGGGGGCGTTACAATGAGCAGTTCTTC	CASSSYRGRYNEQFF
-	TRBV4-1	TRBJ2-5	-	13	TGCGCCAGCAGCCAAGATGGGCAGAGGGTCCAGTACTTC	CASSQDGQRVQYF
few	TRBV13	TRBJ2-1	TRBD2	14	TGTGCCAGCAGTTCCTATAGCGGGAAGGATGAGCAGTTCTTC	CASSSYSGKDEQFF
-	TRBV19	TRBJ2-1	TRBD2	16	TGTGCCAGTAGTATCTTGGCTAGCGGTACTTACAATGAGCAGTTCTTC	CASSILASGTYNEQFF
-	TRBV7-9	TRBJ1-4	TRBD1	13	TGTGCCGTACAGGGGGAGACTAATGAAAAACTGTTTTTT	CAVQGETNEKLFF
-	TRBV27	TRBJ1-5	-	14	TGTGCCAGCAGATTACGGGGTAGCAATCAGCCCCAGCATTTT	CASRLRGSNQPQHF
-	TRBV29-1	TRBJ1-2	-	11	TGCAGCGCCGCGGGGGCATATGGCTACACCTTC	CSAAGAYGYTF
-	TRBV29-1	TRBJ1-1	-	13	TGCAGCGTCTGGAGGTCGGGGGTCACTGAAGCTTTCTTT	CSVWRSGVTEAFF
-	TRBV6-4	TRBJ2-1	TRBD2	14	TGTGCCAGCAGTGCGGGACTAGATCACAATGAGCAGTTCTTC	CASSAGLDHNEQFF
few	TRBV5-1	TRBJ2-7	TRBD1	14	TGCGCCAGCAGCGTGGGACAGGGGACCTACGAGCAGTACTTC	CASSVGQGTYEQYF
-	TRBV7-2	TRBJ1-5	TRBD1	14	TGTGCCAGCAGCGCGACAGGGGGGCGGCAGCCCCAGCATTTT	CASSATGGRQPQHF
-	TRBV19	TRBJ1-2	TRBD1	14	TGTGCCAGTAGTATAAGGGGACAGTACTATGGCTACACCTTC	CASSIRGQYYGYTF
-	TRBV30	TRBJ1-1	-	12	TGTGCCTGGACAGGGATGAACACTGAAGCTTTCTTT	CAWTGMNTEAFF
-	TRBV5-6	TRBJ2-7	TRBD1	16	TGTGCCAGCAGCCGGGACGGCGGCAGGGGGCCCGTCGAGCAGTACTTC	CASSRDGGRGPVEQYF
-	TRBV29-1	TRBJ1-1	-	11	TGCTTGGGGCTTGTAGACACTGAAGCTTTCTTT	CLGLVDTEAFF
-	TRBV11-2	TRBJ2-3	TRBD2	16	TGTGCCAGCAGCCCCGTGCTAGCGGGAGGACAGGATACGCAGTATTTT	CASSPVLAGGQDTQYF
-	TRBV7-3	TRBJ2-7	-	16	TGTGCCAGCAGCTTCCAAATTGGGTTAGCGAGCTACGAGCAGTACTTC	CASSFQIGLASYEQYF
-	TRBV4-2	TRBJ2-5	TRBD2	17	TGTGCCAGCAGCCAAAACGGACCGGCTAGCGGGGGGGAGACCCAGTACTTC	CASSQNGPASGGETQYF
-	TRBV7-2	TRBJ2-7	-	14	TGTGCCAGCAGCTTAGGTGGGAGTGGCTACGAGCAGTACTTC	CASSLGGSGYEQYF
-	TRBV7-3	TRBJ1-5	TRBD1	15	TGTGCCAGCAGCTTTTTTTACCGGGACAGGAAGCCCCAGCATTTT	CASSFFYRDRKPQHF
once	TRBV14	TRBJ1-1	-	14	TGTGCCAGCAGCCAAGGCGGGGTAAACACTGAAGCTTTCTTT	CASSQGGVNTEAFF
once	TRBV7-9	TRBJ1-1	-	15	TGTGCCAGCAGCTTAAACAGGGAGAGTACTAGTGAAGCTTTCTTT	CASSLNRESTSEAFF
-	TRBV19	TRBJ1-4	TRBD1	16	TGTGCCAGTAGTACCCTCCGGGACAGGAGCTTAGAAAAACTGTTTTTT	CASSTLRDRSLEKLFF
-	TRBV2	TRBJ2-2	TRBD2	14	TGTGCCAGCAAGGCTAGCGGGAGCCCCGGGGAGCTGTTTTTT	CASKASGSPGELFF
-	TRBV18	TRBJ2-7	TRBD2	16	TGTGCCAGCTCACTGCTAAGGACTAGCCTCTCTTACGAGCAGTACTTC	CASSLLRTSLSYEQYF
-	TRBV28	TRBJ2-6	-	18	TGTGCCAGCAGTTCCCAGACAGGCAGGGCCTCTGGGGCCAACGTCCTGACTTTC	CASSSQTGRASGANVLTF
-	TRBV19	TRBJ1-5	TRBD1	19	TGTGCCAGTAGTCTCTTAAAGGGGACAGGGGAGAGAGGGAATCAGCCCCAGCATTTT	CASSLLKGTGERGNQPQHF
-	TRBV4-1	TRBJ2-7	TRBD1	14	TGCGCCAGCAGCCAGGGGGACAGAAGAGGCGAGCAGTACTTC	CASSQGDRRGEQYF
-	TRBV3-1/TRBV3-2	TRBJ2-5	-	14	TGTGCCAGCAGCCCGCGACATACTCAAGAGACCCAGTACTTC	CASSPRHTQETQYF
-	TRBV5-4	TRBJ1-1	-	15	TGTGCCAGCAGCTTGGGCGACAGGAGCATCACTGAAGCTTTCTTT	CASSLGDRSITEAFF
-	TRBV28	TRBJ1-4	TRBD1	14	TGTGCCAGCAGTTTAAAAGGGGGCGGTGAAAAACTGTTTTTT	CASSLKGGGEKLFF
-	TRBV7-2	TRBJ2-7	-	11	TGTGCCAGCAGCCTAAGCTACGAGCAGTACTTC	CASSLSYEQYF
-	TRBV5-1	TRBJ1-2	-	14	TGCGCCAGCAGCTTGGACGGGGGACCATATGGCTACACCTTC	CASSLDGGPYGYTF
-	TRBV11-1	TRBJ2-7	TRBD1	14	TGTGCCAGCAGCTTGACAGGGGGGATCTACGAGCAGTACTTC	CASSLTGGIYEQYF
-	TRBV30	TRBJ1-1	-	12	TGTGCCTGGATGCGCGTGAACACTGAAGCTTTCTTT	CAWMRVNTEAFF
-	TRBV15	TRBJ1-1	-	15	TGTGCCACCAGCAGAGATTGGGGGGTGAACACTGAAGCTTTCTTT	CATSRDWGVNTEAFF
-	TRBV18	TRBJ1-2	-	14	TGTGCCAGCTCACCGACAGGTCCTAACTATGGCTACACCTTC	CASSPTGPNYGYTF
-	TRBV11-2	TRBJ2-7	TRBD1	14	TGTGCCAGCAGCTTGGGACAGGGGGCGAGGGAGCAGTACTTC	CASSLGQGAREQYF
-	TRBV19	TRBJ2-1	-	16	TGTGCCAGTAGTATACGACAGGGCTGGGGGGACAATGAGCAGTTCTTC	CASSIRQGWGDNEQFF
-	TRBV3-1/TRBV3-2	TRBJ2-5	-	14	TGTGCCAGCAGCCAAGATACTAGGTGGGAGACCCAGTACTTC	CASSQDTRWETQYF
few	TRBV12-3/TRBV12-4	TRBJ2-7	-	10	TGTGCCAGCAGAGGGGACGAGCAGTACTTC	CASRGDEQYF
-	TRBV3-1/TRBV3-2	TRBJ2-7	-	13	TGTGCCAGCAGCCATACTAGTTCCTACGAGCAGTACTTC	CASSHTSSYEQYF
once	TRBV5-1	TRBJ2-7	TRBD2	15	TGCGCCAGCGGAATGAGCTCACTAGCGGGAGACGAGCAGTACTTC	CASGMSSLAGDEQYF
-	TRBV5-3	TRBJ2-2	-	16	TGTGCCAGAAGCTTGCCGGAGACAGGGAACACCGGGGAGCTGTTTTTT	CARSLPETGNTGELFF
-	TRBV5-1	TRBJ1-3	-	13	TGCGCCAGCAGGACAGACTCCGGAAACACCATATATTTT	CASRTDSGNTIYF
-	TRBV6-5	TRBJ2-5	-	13	TGTGCCAGCAGTTACTTGGGCGAGGAGACCCAGTACTTC	CASSYLGEETQYF
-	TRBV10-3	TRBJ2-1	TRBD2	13	TGTGCCATCGGGGCTAGCGGAGACAATGAGCAGTTCTTC	CAIGASGDNEQFF
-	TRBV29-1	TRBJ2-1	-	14	TGCAGCGTTGATCCTCAGGGTAGGGACAATGAGCAGTTCTTC	CSVDPQGRDNEQFF
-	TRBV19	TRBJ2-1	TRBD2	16	TGTGCCAGTAGTAGGACCTCGGGAGGGCCTTCGGATGAGCAGTTCTTC	CASSRTSGGPSDEQFF
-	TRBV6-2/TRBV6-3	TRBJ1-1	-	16	TGTGCCAGCAGTTACTCGATTGGGGGAGGGTACACTGAAGCTTTCTTT	CASSYSIGGGYTEAFF
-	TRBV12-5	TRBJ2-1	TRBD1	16	TGTGCTAGTGGTTTGGTACTCGGACAGGGGGCGGATGAGCAGTTCTTC	CASGLVLGQGADEQFF
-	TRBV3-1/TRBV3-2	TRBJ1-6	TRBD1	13	TGTGCCAGCAGCCCCACAGGGGATTCACCCCTCCACTTT	CASSPTGDSPLHF
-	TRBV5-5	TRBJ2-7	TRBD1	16	TGTGCCAGCAGCGCAGCAGGGACAGGCTTATCCTACGAGCAGTACTTC	CASSAAGTGLSYEQYF
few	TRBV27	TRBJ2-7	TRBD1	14	TGTGCCAGCGGGGACAGGGTACCTCAGGACGAGCAGTACTTC	CASGDRVPQDEQYF